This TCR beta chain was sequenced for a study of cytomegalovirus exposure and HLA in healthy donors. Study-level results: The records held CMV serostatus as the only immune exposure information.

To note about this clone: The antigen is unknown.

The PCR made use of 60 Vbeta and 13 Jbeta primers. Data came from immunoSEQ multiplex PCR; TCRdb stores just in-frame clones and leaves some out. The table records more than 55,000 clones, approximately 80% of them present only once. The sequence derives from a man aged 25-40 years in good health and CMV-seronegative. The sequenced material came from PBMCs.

CDR3 protein: CASSFEQSRMNTEAFF. The CDR3 DNA follows: TGTGCCAGCAGCTTTGAACAGTCCAGGATGAACACTGAAGCTTTCTTT. The chain employs TRBV5-6 and TRBJ1-1; D ambiguous. CDR1 SGHDT and CDR2 YYEEEE come from the germline V gene. This CDR3 comprises 16 residues. Trimming removed 2 bases at V and 0 bases at J, with 14 bases between.